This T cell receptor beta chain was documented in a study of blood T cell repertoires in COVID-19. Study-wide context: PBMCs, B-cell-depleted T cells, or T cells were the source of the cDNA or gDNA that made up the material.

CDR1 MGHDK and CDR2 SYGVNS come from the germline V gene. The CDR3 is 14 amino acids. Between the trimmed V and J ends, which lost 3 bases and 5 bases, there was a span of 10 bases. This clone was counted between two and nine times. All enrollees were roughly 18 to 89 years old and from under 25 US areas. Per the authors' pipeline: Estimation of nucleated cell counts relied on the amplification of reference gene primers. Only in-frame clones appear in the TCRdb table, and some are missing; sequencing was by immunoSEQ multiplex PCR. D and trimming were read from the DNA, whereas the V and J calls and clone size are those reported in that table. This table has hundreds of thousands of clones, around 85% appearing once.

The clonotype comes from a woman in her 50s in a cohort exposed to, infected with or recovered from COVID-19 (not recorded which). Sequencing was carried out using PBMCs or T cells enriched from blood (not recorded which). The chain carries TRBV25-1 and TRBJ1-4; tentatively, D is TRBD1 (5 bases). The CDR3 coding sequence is TGTGCCAGCAGTGATATCGGGGGGAATGAAAAACTGTTTTTT. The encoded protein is CASSDIGGNEKLFF.